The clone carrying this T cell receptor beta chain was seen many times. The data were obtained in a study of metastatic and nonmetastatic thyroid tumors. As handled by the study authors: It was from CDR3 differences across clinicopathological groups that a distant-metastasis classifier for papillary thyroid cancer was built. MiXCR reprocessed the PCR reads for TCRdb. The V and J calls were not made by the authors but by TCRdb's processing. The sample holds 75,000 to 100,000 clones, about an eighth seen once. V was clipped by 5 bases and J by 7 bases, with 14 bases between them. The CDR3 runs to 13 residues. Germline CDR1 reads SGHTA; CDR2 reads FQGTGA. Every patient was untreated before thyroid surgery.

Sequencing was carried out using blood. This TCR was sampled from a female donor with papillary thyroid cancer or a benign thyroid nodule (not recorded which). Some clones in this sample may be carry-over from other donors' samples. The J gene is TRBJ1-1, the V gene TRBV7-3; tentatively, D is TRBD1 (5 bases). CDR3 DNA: TGTGCCAGCAGCCCCAGCCGCGGGGGTGAAGCTTTCTTT. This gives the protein CASSPSRGGEAFF.